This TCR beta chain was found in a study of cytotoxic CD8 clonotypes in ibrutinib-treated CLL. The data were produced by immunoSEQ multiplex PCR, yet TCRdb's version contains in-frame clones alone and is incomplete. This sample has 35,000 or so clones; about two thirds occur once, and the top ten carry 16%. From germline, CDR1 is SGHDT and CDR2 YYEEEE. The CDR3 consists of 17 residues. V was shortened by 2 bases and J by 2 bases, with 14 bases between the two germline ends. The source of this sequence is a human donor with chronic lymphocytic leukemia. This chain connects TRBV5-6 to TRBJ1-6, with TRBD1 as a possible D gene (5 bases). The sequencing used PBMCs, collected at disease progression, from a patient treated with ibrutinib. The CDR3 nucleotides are TGTGCCAGCAGCTTAGGATTCGGGGGTGCCTATAATTCACCCCTCCACTTT. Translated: CASSLGFGGAYNSPLHF.